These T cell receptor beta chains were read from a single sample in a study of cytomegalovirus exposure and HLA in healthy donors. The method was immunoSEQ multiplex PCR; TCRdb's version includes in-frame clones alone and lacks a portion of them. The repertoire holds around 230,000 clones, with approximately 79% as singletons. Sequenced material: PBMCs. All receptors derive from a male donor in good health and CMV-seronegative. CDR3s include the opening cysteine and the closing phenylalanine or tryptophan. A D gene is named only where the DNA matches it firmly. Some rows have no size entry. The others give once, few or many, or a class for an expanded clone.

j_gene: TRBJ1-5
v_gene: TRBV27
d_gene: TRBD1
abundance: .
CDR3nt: TGTGCCAGCAGTAGACAGGGGGTGGGCAATCAGCCCCAGCATTTT
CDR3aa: CASSRQGVGNQPQHF

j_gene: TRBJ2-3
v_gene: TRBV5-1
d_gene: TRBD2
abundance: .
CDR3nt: TGCGCCAGCAGCTCCGGTACTAGCGGGGGCACAGATACGCAGTATTTT
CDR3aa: CASSSGTSGGTDTQYF

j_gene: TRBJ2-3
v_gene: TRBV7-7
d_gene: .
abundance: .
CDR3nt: TGTGCCAGCAGCTACGGGACTACAGATACGCAGTATTTT
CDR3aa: CASSYGTTDTQYF

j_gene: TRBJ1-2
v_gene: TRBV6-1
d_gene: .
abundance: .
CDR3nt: TGTGCCAGCAGAGAGACGGGGACAAGCTATGGCTACACCTTC
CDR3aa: CASRETGTSYGYTF

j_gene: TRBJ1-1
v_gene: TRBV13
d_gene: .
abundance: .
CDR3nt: TGTGCCAGCCAACAGAACACTGAAGCTTTCTTT
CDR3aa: CASQQNTEAFF

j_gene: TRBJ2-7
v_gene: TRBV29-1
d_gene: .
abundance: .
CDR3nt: TGCAGCGTTGCGAATGGCGGAACCTACGAGCAGTACTTC
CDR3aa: CSVANGGTYEQYF

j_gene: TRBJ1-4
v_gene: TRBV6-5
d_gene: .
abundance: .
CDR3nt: TGTGCCAGCAGTTACGAGCCTAATGAAAAACTGTTTTTT
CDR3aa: CASSYEPNEKLFF

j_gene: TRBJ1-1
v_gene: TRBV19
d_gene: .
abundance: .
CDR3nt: TGTGCCAGTAGTGCCCGGGTGGCTCCGAACACTGAAGCTTTCTTT
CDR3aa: CASSARVAPNTEAFF

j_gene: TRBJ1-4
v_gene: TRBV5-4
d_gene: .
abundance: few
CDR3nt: TGTGCCAGCAGCTTGAGAGGCCTTAATGAAAAACTGTTTTTT
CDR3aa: CASSLRGLNEKLFF

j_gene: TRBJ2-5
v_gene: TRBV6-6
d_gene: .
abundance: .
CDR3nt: TGTGCCAGCAGTTACGGGGGGACAGAAGAGACCCAGTACTTC
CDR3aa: CASSYGGTEETQYF

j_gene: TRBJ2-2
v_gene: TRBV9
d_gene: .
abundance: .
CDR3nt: TGTGCCAGCAGCGTACGGGCGAACACCGGGGAGCTGTTTTTT
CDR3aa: CASSVRANTGELFF

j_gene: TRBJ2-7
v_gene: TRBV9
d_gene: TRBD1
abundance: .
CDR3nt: TGTGCCAGCAGCGCAGCTACCGGGACAGGCTACGAGCAGTACTTC
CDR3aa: CASSAATGTGYEQYF

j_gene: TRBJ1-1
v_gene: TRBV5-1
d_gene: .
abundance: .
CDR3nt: TGCGCCAGCAGCTTGTCGGCAGGTATGAACACTGAAGCTTTCTTT
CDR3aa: CASSLSAGMNTEAFF

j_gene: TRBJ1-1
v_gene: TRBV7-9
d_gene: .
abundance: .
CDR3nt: TGTGCCAGCAGCGTAGGCACTACTCGGAACACTGAAGCTTTCTTT
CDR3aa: CASSVGTTRNTEAFF

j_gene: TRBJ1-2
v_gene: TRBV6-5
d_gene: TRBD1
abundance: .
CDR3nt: TGTGCCAGCAGTTTCCGGGACAGGGGCATCTATGGCTACACCTTC
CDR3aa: CASSFRDRGIYGYTF

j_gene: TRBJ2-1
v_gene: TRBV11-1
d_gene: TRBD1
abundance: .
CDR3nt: TGTGCCAGCAGTCCTACAGGGGACAATGAGCAGTTCTTC
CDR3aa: CASSPTGDNEQFF

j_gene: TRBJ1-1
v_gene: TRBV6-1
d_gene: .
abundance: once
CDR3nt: TGTGCCAGCAGTGAAATGCGGGTCGGGAACACTGAAGCTTTCTTT
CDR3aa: CASSEMRVGNTEAFF

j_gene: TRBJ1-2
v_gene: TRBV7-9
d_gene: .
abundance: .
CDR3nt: TGTGCCAGCAGCGGCAGGGTTTCGGTCTATGGCTACACCTTC
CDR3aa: CASSGRVSVYGYTF

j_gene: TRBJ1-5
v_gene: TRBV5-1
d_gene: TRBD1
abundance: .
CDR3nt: TGCGCCGGGGGACAGGCGGCTAATCAGCCCCAGCATTTT
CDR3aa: CAGGQAANQPQHF

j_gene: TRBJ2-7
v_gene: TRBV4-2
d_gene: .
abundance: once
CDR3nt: TGTGCCAGCAGCCAAGGTGGCGGGGACGAGCAGTACTTC
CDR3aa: CASSQGGGDEQYF

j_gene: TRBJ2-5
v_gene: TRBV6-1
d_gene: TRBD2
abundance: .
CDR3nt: TGTGCCAGCAGTGATCAAGCGGGAGACCAAGAGACCCAGTACTTC
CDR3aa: CASSDQAGDQETQYF